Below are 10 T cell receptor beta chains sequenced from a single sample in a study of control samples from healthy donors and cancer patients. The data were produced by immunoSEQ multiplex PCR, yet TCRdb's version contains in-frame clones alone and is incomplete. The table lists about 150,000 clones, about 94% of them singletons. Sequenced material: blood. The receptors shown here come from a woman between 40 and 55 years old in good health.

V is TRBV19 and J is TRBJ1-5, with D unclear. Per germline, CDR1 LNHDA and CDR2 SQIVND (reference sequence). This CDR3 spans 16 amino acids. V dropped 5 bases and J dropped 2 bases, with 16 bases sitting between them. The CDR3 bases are TGTGCCAGTAGTCCCGGCCGGGGAAATCGCAATCAGCCCCAGCATTTT. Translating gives CASSPGRGNRNQPQHF.

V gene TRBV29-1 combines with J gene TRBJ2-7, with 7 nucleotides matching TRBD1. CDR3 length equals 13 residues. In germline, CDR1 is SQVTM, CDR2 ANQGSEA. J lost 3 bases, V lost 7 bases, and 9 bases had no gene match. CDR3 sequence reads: CSATDRFGYEQYF. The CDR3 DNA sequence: TGCAGCGCCACGGACAGGTTTGGCTACGAGCAGTACTTC.

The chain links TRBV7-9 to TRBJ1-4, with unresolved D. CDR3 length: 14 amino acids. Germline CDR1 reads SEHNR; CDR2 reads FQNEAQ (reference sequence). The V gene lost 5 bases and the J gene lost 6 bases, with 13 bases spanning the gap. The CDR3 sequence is CASSLRAPDEKLFF. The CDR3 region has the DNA TGTGCCAGCAGCCTCCGGGCTCCGGATGAAAAACTGTTTTTT.

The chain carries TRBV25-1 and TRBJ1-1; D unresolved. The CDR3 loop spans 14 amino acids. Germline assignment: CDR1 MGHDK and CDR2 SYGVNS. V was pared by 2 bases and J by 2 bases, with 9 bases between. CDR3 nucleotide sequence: TGTGCCAGCAGTGAACCCACGGGAAACACTGAAGCTTTCTTT. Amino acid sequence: CASSEPTGNTEAFF.

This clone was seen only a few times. CDR3 DNA sequence: TGTGCCAGTAGCCTTATAAAGCCGGGCTGGGTCACTGAAGCTTTCTTT. Protein sequence: CASSLIKPGWVTEAFF. V and J are TRBV19 and TRBJ1-1; no clear D gene. V gave up 6 bases and J gave up 4 bases, with 21 bases separating them. The CDR3 is 16 amino acids. Germline-derived CDR1 and CDR2 are LNHDA and SQIVND (reference sequence).

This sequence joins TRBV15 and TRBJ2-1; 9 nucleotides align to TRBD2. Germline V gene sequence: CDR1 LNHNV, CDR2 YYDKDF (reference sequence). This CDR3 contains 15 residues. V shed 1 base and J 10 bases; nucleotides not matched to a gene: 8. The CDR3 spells CATSRAGGGAGEQFF. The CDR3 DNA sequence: TGTGCCACCAGCAGAGCTGGCGGGGGGGCCGGGGAGCAGTTCTTC.

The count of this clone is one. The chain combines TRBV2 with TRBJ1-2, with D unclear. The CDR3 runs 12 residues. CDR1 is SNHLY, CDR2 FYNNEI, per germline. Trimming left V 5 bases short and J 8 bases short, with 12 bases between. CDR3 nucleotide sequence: TGTGCCAGCAGTCCCCAAAAGGGAGGCTACACCTTC. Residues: CASSPQKGGYTF.

The DNA of the CDR3 is TGTGCCAGCAGCTTGCAGGGGGGGCACCAGCCCCAGCATTTT. As protein: CASSLQGGHQPQHF. The J gene is TRBJ1-5, the V gene TRBV5-4; 7 bases are a match to TRBD1. Germline CDR1 is SGHNT and CDR2 is YYREEE (reference sequence). Trimming removed 1 base from V and 7 bases from J; junction bases left unmatched: 5. The length of the CDR3 is 14 residues.

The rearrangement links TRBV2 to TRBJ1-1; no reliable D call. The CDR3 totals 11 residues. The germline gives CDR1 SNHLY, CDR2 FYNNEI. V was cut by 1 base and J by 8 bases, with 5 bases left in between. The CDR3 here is CASSEVKEAFF. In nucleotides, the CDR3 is TGTGCCAGCAGTGAAGTTAAAGAAGCTTTCTTT.

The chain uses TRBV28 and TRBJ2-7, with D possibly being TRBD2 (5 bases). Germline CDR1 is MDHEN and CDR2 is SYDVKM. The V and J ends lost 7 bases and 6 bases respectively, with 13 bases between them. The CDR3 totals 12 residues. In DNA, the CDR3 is TGTGCCAGCATTGGAGGCGGTCGCGAGCAGTACTTC. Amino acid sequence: CASIGGGREQYF.